This paragraph reports one TCR beta chain. The study ran its PCR with 60 Vbeta and 13 Jbeta primers. Generated by immunoSEQ multiplex PCR, the TCRdb table keeps only in-frame clones and is missing some. The top ten hold over 2% of the sample, which has roughly 200,000 clones, roughly 85% seen once. Germline lookup yields CDR1 MNHEY and CDR2 SMNVEV (reference sequence). This CDR3 region has 16 residues. The V and J ends lost 4 bases and 2 bases, in that order; junction bases with no gene match: 8. This sample is drawn from a study of cytomegalovirus exposure and HLA in healthy donors. The chain has TRBV27 and TRBJ2-3, with 8 bases that match TRBD2. The clonotype comes from a woman aged 45-59 years in good health and CMV-seronegative. Sequencing used PBMCs. The CDR3 DNA sequence: TGTGCCAGCAGTTCCCGGGGTAGCGGGGCCACAGATACGCAGTATTTT. Amino acids: CASSSRGSGATDTQYF.